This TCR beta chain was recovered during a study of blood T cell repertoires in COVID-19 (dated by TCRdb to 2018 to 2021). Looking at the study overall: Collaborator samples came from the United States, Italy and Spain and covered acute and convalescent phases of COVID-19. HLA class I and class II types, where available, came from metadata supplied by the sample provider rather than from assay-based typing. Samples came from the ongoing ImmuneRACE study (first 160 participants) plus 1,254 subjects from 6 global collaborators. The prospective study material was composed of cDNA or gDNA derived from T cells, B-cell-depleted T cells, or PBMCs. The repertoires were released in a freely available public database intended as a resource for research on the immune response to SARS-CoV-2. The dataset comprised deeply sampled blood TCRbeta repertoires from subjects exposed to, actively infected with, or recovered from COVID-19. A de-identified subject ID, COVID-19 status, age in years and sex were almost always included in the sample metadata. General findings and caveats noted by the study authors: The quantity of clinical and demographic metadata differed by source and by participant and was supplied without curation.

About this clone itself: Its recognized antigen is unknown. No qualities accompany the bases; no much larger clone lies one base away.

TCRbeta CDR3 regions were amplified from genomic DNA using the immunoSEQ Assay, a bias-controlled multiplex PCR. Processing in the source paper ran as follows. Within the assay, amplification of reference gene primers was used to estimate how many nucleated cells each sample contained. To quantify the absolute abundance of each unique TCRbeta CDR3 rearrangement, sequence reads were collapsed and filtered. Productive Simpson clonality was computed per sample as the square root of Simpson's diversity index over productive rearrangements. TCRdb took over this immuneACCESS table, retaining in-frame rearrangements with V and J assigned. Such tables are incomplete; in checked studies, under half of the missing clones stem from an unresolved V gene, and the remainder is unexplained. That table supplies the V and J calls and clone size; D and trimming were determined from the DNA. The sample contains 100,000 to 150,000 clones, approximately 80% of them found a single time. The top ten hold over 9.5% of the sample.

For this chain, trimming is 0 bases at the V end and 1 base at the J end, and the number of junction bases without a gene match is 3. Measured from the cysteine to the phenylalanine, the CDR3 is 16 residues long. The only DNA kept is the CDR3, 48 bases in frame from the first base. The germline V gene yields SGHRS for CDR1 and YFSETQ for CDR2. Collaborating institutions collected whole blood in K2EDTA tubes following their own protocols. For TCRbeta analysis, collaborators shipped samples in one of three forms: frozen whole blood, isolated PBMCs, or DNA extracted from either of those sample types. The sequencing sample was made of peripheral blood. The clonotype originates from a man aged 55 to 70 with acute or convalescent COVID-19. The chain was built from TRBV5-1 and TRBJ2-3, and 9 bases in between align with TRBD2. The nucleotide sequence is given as TGCGCCAGCAGCTTGGGAGCGGGAGGTCGCACAGATACGCAGTATTTT. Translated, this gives CASSLGAGGRTDTQYF.